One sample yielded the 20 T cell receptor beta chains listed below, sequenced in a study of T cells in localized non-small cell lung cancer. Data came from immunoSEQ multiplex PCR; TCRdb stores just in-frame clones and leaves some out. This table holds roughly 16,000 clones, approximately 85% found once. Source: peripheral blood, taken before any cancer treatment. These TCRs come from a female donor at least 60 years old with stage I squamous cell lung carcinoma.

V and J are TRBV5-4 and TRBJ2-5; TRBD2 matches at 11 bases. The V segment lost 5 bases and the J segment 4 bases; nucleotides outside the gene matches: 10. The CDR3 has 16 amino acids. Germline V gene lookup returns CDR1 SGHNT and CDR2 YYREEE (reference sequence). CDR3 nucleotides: TGTGCCAGCAGTTCAAGTCTAGCGGGAGGAGGAGAGACCCAGTACTTC. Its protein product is CASSSSLAGGGETQYF.

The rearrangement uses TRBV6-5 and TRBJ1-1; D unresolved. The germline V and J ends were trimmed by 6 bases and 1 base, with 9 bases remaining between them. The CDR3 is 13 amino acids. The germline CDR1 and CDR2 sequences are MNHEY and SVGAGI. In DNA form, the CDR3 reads TGTGCCAGCAGCCTGGGTCCGAACACTGAAGCTTTCTTT. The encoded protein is CASSLGPNTEAFF.

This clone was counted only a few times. The CDR3 loop is CASSDQRHTSTDTQYF. The CDR3, as DNA: TGTGCCAGTAGTGACCAGAGGCACACTAGCACAGATACGCAGTATTTT. J is TRBJ2-3 and V is TRBV19, with D unclear. The germline V gene encodes CDR1 LNHDA and CDR2 SQIVND (reference sequence). This CDR3 comprises 16 residues. Trimming took off 5 bases at V and 0 bases at J, with 15 bases between the two ends.

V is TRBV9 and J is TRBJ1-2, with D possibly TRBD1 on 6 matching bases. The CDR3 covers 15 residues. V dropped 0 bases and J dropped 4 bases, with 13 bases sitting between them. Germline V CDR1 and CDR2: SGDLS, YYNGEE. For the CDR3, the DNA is TGTGCCAGCAGCGTAGCTAGAGGAGGGGGCTATGGCTACACCTTC. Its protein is CASSVARGGGYGYTF.

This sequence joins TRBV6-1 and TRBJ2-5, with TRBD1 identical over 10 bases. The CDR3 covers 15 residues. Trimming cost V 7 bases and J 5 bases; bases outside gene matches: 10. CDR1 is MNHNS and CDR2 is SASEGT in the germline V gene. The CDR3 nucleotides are TGTGCCAGCAACTCCCGGGACAGGGGCGGGGAGACCCAGTACTTC. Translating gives CASNSRDRGGETQYF.

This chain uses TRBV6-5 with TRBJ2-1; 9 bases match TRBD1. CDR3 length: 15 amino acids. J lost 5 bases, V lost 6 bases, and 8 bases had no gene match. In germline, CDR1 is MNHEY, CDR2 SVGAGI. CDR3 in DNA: TGTGCCAGCAGCCTGACAGGGGGTTACGACAATGAGCAGTTCTTC. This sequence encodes CASSLTGGYDNEQFF.

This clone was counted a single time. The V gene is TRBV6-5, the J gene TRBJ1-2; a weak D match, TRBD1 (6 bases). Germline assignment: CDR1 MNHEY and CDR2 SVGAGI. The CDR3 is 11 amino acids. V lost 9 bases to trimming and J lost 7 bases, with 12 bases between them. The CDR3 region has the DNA TGTGCCAGTCAACAGGGTGGTGGCTACACCTTC. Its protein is CASQQGGGYTF.

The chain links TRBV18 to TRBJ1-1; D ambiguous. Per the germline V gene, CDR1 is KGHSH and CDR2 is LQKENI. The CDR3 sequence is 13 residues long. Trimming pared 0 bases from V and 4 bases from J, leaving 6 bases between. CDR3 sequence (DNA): TGTGCCAGCTCACCACCACATTTCACTGAAGCTTTCTTT. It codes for CASSPPHFTEAFF.

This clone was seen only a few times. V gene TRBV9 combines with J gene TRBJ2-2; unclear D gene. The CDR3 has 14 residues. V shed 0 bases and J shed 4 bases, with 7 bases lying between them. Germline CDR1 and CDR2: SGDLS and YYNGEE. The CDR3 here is CASSVDGATGELFF. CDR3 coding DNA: TGTGCCAGCAGCGTAGACGGTGCCACCGGGGAGCTGTTTTTT.

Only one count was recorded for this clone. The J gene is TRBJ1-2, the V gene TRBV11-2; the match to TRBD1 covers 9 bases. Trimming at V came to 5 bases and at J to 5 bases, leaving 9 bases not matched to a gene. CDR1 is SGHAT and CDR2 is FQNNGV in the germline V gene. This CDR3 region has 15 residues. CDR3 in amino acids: CASSPRDRVRYGYTF. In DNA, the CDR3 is TGTGCCAGCAGCCCTCGGGACAGGGTGAGGTATGGCTACACCTTC.

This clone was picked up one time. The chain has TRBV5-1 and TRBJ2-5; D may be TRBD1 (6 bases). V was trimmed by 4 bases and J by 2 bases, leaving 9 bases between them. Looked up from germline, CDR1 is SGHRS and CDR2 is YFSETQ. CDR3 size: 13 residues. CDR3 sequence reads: CASSLGGQETQYF. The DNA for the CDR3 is TGCGCCAGCAGCCTAGGGGGACAAGAGACCCAGTACTTC.

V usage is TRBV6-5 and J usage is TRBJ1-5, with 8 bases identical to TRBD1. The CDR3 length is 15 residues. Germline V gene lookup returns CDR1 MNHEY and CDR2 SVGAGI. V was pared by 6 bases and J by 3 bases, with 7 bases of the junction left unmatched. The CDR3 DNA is TGTGCCAGCAGGCGAGAGACAGGGGTCAATCAGCCCCAGCATTTT. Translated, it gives CASRRETGVNQPQHF.

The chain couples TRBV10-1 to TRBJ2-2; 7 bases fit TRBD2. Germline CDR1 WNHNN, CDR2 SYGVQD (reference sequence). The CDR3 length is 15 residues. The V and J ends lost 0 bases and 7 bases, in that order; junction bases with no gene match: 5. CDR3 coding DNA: TGCGCCAGCAGTGAGTCCCCTAGCGGCCGCGGGGAGCTGTTTTTT. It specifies CASSESPSGRGELFF.

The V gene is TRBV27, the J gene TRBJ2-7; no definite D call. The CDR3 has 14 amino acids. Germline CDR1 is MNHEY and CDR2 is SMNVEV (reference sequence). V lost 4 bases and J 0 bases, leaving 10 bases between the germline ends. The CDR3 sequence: CASSWAASSYEQYF. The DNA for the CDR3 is TGTGCCAGCAGTTGGGCGGCTAGCTCCTACGAGCAGTACTTC.

The CDR3 DNA sequence: TGTGCCAGCAGCTCCGAGCGGGAGAGGGGCAATGAGCAGTTCTTC. Translated: CASSSERERGNEQFF. The rearrangement uses TRBV7-9 and TRBJ2-1; 8 nucleotides line up with TRBD2. The CDR3 has 15 residues. The V segment lost 4 bases and the J segment 6 bases; nucleotides outside the gene matches: 8. CDR1 and CDR2 (germline): SEHNR, FQNEAQ (reference sequence).

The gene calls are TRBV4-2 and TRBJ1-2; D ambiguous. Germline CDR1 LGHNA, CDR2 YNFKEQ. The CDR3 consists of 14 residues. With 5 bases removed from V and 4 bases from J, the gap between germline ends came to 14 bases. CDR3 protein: CASSLRREVYGYTF. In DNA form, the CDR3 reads TGTGCCAGCAGCTTGAGGCGGGAGGTCTATGGCTACACCTTC.

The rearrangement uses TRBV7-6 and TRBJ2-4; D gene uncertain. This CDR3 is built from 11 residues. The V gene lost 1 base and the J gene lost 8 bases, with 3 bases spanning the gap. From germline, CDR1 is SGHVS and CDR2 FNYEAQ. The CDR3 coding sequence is TGTGCCAGCAGCTTAGGTGACATTCAGTACTTC. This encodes CASSLGDIQYF.

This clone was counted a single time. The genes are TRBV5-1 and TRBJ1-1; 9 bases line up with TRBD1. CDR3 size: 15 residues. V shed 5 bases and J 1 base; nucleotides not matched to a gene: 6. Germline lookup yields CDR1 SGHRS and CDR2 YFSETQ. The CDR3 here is CASSYGGQGNTEAFF. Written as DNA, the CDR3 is TGCGCCAGCAGTTACGGGGGACAGGGGAACACTGAAGCTTTCTTT.

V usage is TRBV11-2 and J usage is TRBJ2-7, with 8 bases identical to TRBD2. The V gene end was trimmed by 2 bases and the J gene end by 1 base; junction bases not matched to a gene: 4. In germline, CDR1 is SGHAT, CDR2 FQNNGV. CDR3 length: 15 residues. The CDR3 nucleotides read TGTGCCAGCAGCTTAATCGCGGGGGGTTCCTACGAGCAGTACTTC. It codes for CASSLIAGGSYEQYF.

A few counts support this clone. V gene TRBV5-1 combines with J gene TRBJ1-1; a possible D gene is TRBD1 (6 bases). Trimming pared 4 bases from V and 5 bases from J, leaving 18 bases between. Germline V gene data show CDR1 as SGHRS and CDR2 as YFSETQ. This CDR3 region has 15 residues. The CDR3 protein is CASSLNVNQGTEAFF. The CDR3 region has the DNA TGCGCCAGCAGCCTTAACGTTAACCAGGGGACTGAAGCTTTCTTT.